The 5 T cell receptor beta chains below come from one sample, sequenced in a study of OX40 agonist ivuxolimab in advanced cancers. The library came from the immunoSEQ multiplex PCR assay. TCRdb provides this immuneACCESS table in a form limited to in-frame rearrangements. Some clones are lacking; in checked studies, under half of them reflect an unresolved V gene, and why the rest are absent is not known. The sample table lists roughly 76,000 clones, approximately 86% of them with a count of one. The top ten clones comprise about 2.6% of the sample. The sample here was CD4+ or CD8+ T cells sorted from blood, taken in a trial of the OX40 agonist ivuxolimab. The source of these receptors is an adult with an advanced solid tumor such as melanoma, head and neck, liver or kidney cancer.

The J gene is TRBJ1-5, the V gene TRBV2; D uncertain. V shed 6 bases and J shed 7 bases, with 13 bases lying between them. The V gene's germline CDR1 is SNHLY and CDR2 FYNNEI. There are 13 residues in the CDR3. This chain's CDR3 is CASSGYGSQPQHF. DNA of the CDR3: TGTGCCAGCAGCGGATACGGGTCCCAGCCCCAGCATTTT. The entire variable domain, with the rest obtained from reference TRBV2 and TRBJ1-5, is as follows: EPEVTQTPSHQVTQMGQEVILRCVPISNHLYFYWYRQILGQKVEFLVSFYNNEISEKSEIFDDQFSVERPDGSNFTLKIRSTKLEDSAMYFCASSGYGSQPQHFGDGTRLSIL.

V gene TRBV18 combines with J gene TRBJ2-3, with 13 bases aligning to TRBD2. V lost 4 bases and J lost 1; bases outside the gene matches: 5. Germline V gives CDR1 KGHSH, CDR2 LQKENI. CDR3 size: 17 residues. The CDR3 region has the DNA TGTGCCAGCTCACAGCTTACTAGCGGGGGGGGCACAGATACGCAGTATTTT. Residues: CASSQLTSGGGTDTQYF.

The chain uses TRBV6-5 and TRBJ1-5; no clear D. The CDR3 is made up of 13 amino acids. CDR1 and CDR2 (germline): MNHEY, SVGAGI. Trimming removed 6 bases at V and 0 bases at J, with 6 bases between. CDR3 nucleotide sequence: TGTGCCAGCAGCCGGAATAGCAATCAGCCCCAGCATTTT. Its translation: CASSRNSNQPQHF.

The rearrangement links TRBV5-1 to TRBJ1-1; no definite D call. Germline CDR1 and CDR2: SGHRS and YFSETQ. The CDR3 spans 15 residues. With 0 bases removed from V and 0 bases from J, the gap between germline ends came to 9 bases. Here the CDR3 DNA reads TGCGCCAGCAGCTTGGGCCAGCTATTGAACACTGAAGCTTTCTTT. It specifies CASSLGQLLNTEAFF.

V is TRBV5-4 and J is TRBJ1-5, with 9 positions matching TRBD1. The junction had 5 bases not matched to a gene; V was cut back by 0 bases and J by 4 bases. The CDR3 extends over 16 amino acids. Germline lookup yields CDR1 SGHNT and CDR2 YYREEE (reference sequence). This CDR3 reads CASSLGGTGQNQPQHF. The CDR3 DNA reads as TGTGCCAGCAGCTTGGGCGGGACAGGGCAGAATCAGCCCCAGCATTTT. Filled out from reference TRBV5-4 and TRBJ1-5, the complete variable domain reads ETGVTQSPTHLIKTRGQQVTLRCSSQSGHNTVSWYQQALGQGPQFIFQYYREEENGRGNFPPRFSGLQFPNYSSELNVNALELDDSALYLCASSLGGTGQNQPQHFGDGTRLSIL.